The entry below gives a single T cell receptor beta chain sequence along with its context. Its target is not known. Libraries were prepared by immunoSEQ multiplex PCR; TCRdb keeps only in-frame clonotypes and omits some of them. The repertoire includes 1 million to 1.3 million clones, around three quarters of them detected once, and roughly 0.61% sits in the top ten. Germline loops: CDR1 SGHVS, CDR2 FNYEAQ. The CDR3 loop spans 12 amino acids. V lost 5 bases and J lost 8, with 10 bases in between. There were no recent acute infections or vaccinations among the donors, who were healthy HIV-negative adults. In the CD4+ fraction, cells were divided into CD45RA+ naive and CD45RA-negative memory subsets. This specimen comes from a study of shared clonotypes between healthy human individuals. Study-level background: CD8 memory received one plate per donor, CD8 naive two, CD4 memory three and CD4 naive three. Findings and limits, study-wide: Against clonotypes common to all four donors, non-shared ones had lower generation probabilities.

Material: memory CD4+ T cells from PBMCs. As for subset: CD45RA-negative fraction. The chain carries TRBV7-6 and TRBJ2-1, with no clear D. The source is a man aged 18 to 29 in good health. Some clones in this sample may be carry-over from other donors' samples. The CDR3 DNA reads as TGTGCCAGCAGCCAGGTAGGGCATGAGCAGTTCTTC. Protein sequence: CASSQVGHEQFF.